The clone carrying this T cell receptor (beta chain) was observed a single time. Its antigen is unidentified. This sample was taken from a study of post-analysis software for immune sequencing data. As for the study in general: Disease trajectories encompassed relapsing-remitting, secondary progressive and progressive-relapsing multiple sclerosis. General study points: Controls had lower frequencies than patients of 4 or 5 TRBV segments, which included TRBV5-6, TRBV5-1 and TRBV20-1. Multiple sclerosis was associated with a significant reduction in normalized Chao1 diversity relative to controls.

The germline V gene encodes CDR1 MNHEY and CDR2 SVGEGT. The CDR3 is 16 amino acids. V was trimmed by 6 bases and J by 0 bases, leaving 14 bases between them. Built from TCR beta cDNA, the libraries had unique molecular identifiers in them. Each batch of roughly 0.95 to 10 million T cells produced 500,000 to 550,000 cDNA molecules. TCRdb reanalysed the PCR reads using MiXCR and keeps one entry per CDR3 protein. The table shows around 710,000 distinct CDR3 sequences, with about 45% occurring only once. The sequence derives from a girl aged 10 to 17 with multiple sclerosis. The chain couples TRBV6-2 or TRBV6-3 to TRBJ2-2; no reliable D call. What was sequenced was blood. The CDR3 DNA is TGTGCCAGCAGACCTCTGACGAGGCCGAACACCGGGGAGCTGTTTTTT. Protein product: CASRPLTRPNTGELFF.